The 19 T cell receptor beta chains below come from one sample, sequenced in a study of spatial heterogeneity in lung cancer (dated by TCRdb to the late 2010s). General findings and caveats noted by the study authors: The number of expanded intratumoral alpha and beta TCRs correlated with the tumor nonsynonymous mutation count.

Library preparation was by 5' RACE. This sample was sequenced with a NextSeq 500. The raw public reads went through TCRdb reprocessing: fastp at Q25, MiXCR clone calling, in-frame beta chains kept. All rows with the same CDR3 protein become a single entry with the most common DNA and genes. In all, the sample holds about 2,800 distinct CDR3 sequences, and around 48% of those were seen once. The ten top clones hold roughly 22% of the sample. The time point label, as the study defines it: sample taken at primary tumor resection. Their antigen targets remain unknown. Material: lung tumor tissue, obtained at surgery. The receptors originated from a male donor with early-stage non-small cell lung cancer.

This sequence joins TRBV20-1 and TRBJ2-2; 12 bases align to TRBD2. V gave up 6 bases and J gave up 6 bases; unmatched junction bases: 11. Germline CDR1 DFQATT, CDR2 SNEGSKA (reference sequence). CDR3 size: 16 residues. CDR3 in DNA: TGCAGTGCCCTCCCCCTAGCGGGGGGGCTGTCCGGGGAGCTGTTTTTT. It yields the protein CSALPLAGGLSGELFF.

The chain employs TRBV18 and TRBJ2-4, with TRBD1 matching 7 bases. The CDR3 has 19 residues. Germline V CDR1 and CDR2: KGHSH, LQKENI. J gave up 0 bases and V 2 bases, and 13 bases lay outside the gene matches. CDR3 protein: CASSPVQGPSIIAKNIQYF. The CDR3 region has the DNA TGTGCCAGCTCACCAGTACAGGGGCCATCCATCATAGCCAAAAACATTCAGTACTTC.

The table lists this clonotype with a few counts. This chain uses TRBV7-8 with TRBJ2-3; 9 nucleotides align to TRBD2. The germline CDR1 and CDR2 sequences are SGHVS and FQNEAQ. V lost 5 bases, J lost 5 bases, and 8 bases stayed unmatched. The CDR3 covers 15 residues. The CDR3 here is CASSVQRGAQDTQYF. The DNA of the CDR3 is TGTGCCAGCAGCGTCCAGCGGGGGGCCCAAGATACGCAGTATTTT.

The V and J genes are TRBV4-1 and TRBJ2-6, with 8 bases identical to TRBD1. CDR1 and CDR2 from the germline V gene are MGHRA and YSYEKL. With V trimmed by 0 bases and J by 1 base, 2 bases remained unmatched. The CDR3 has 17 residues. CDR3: CASSQDRDRSGANVLTF. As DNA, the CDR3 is TGCGCCAGCAGCCAAGACCGGGACAGGTCTGGGGCCAACGTCCTGACTTTC.

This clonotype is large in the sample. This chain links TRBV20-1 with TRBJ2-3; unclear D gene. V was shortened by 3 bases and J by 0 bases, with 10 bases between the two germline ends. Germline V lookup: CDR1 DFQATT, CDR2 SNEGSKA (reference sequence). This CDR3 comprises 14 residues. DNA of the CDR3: TGCAGTGCTAGGAGCCCCTTTAGCACAGATACGCAGTATTTT. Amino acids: CSARSPFSTDTQYF.

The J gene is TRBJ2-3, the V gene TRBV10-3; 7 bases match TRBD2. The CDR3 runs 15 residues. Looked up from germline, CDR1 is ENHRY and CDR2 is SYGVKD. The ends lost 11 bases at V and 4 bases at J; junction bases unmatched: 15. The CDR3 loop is CALKGEGSPADTQYF. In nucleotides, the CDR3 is TGTGCCCTTAAAGGGGAGGGGTCGCCCGCAGATACGCAGTATTTT.

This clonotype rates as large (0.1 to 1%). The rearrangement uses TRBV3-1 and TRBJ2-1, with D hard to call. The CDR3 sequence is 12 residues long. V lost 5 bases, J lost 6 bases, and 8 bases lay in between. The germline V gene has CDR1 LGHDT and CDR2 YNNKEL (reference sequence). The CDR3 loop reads CASSVTANEQFF. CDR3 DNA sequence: TGTGCCAGCAGCGTTACCGCCAATGAGCAGTTCTTC.

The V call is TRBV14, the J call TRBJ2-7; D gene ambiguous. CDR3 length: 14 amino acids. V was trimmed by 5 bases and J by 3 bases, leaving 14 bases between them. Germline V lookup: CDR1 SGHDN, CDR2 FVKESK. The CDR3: CASSEPGSYYEQYF. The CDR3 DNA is TGTGCCAGCAGCGAACCCGGGTCCTACTACGAGCAGTACTTC.

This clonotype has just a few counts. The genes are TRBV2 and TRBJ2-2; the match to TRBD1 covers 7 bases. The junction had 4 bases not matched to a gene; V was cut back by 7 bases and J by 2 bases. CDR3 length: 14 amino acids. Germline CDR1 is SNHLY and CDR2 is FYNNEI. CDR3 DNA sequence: TGTGCCAGCAAGGGACAGAGAAACACCGGGGAGCTGTTTTTT. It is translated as CASKGQRNTGELFF.

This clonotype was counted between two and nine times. CDR3 nucleotides: TGTGCCATCAGTGACCTCTCCTACGAGCAGTACTTC. Translating it yields CAISDLSYEQYF. J is TRBJ2-7 and V is TRBV10-3; D is unclear. V dropped 3 bases and J dropped 0 bases, with 3 bases sitting between them. The CDR3 spans 12 residues. Germline V gene sequence: CDR1 ENHRY, CDR2 SYGVKD.

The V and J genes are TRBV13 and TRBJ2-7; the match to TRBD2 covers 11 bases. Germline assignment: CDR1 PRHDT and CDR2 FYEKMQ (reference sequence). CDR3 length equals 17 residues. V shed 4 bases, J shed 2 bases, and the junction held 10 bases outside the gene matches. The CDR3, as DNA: TGTGCCAGCAGCTCCCCTCACATACTAGCGGGAGCCTACGAGCAGTACTTC. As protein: CASSSPHILAGAYEQYF.

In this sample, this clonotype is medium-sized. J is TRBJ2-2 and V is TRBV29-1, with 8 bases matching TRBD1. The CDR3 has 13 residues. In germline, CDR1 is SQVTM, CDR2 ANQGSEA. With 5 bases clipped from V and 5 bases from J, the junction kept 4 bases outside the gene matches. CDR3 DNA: TGCAGCGTTCGGACAGGGTTGACCGGGGAGCTGTTTTTT. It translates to CSVRTGLTGELFF.

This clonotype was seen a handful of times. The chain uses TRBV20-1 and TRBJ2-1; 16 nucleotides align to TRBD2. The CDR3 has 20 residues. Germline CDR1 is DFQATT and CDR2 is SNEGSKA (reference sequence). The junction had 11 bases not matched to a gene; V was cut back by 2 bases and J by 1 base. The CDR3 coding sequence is TGCAGTGCTAGAACGCTCGTTGGGACTAGCGGGGGGGCATCCTACAATGAGCAGTTCTTC. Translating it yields CSARTLVGTSGGASYNEQFF.

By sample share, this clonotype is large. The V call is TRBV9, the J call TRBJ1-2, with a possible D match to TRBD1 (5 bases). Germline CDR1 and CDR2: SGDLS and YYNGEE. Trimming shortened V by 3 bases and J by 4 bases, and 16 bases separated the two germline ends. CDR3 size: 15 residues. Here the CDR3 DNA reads TGTGCCAGCAGCGCAGGGACTGCCGGGGCCTATGGCTACACCTTC. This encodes CASSAGTAGAYGYTF. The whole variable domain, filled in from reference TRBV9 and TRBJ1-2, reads DSGVTQTPKHLITATGQRVTLRCSPRSGDLSVYWYQQSLDQGLQFLIQYYNGEERAKGNILERFSAQQFPDLHSELNLSSLELGDSALYFCASSAGTAGAYGYTFGSGTRLTVV.

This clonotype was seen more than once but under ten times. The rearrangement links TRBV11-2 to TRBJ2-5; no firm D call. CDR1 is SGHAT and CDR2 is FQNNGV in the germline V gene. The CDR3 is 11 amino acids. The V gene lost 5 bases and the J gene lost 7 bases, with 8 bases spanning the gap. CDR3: CASSAKGTQYF. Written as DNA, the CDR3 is TGTGCCAGCAGCGCCAAGGGGACCCAGTACTTC.

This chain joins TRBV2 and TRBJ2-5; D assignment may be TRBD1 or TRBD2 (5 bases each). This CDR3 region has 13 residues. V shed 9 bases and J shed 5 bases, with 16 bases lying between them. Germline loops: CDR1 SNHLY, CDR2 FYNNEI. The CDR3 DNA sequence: TGTGCCAGTAAACTCGGGGACGAGGAGACCCAGTACTTC. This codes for CASKLGDEETQYF.

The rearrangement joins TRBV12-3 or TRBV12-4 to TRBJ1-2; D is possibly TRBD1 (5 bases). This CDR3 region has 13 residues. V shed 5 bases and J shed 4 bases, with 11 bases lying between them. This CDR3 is CASSPDTSYGYTF. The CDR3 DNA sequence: TGTGCCAGCAGTCCGGACACCTCCTATGGCTACACCTTC.

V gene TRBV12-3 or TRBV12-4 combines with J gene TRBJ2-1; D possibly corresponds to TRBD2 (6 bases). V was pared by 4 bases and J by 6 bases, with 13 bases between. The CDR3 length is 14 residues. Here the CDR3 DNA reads TGTGCCAGCAGTTCCGGGGGTATTGTCAATGAGCAGTTCTTC. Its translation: CASSSGGIVNEQFF.

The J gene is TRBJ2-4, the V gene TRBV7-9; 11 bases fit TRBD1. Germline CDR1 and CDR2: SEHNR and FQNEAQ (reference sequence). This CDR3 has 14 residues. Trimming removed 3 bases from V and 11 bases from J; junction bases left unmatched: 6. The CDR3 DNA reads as TGTGCCAGCAGCTTCGGACAGGGGGCGCCCCTTCAGTACTTC. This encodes CASSFGQGAPLQYF.